These 30 T cell receptor beta chains share one sample of origin, sequenced in a study of control samples from healthy donors and cancer patients. The repertoire was sequenced with immunoSEQ multiplex PCR; TCRdb's copy has only in-frame clones and lacks some. The repertoire holds 120,000 to 150,000 clones, with 80% to 90% as singletons. The sequencing sample was made of blood. The receptors shown here come from a woman aged 25 to 39 in good health.

The chain has TRBV28 and TRBJ1-5; D is unresolved. Trimming left V 5 bases short and J 0 bases short, with 14 bases between. Germline V gene lookup returns CDR1 MDHEN and CDR2 SYDVKM. CDR3 length: 16 residues. Written as DNA, the CDR3 is TGTGCCAGCAGTCAGGACGCTTCTTATAGCAATCAGCCCCAGCATTTT. It translates to CASSQDASYSNQPQHF.

This clone was counted only a few times. The V gene is TRBV11-2, the J gene TRBJ2-3; D uncertain. V lost 1 base to trimming and J lost 4 bases, with 6 bases between them. This CDR3 contains 13 residues. Germline V CDR1 and CDR2: SGHAT, FQNNGV. For the CDR3, the DNA is TGTGCCAGCAGCTTAGCAGGCCCAGATACGCAGTATTTT. Protein sequence: CASSLAGPDTQYF. Complete variable domain (other parts from reference TRBV11-2 and TRBJ2-3): EAGVAQSPRYKIIEKRQSVAFWCNPISGHATLYWYQQILGQGPKLLIQFQNNGVVDDSQLPKDRFSAERLKGVDSTLKIQPAKLEDSAVYLCASSLAGPDTQYFGPGTRLTVL.

This clone is a singleton in its sample. The rearrangement uses TRBV3-1 (or the pseudogene TRBV3-2) and TRBJ2-7, with D perhaps TRBD2 (6 bases). Germline V gene lookup returns CDR1 LGHDT and CDR2 YNNKEL (reference sequence). V lost 4 bases and J lost 7, with 11 bases in between. This CDR3 is 12 amino acids long. For the CDR3, the DNA is TGTGCCAGCAGCCCACTAGCTCTAGAGCAGTACTTC. Its translation: CASSPLALEQYF.

The chain combines TRBV28 with TRBJ2-3, with no clear D. This CDR3 is built from 15 residues. Trimming took 6 bases from V and 8 from J, leaving 21 bases between them. Germline CDR1 MDHEN, CDR2 SYDVKM. Written as DNA, the CDR3 is TGTGCCAGCAGCCCCCCCTTTACTCTAGGTTTTACGCAGTATTTT. It is translated as CASSPPFTLGFTQYF.

This clone is a singleton in its sample. The junction does not match germline at one end; this may be a read error. V is TRBV7-7 and J is TRBJ2-1, with 10 bases lining up with TRBD1. CDR3 length: 15 amino acids. CDR1 is SSHAT, CDR2 FNYEAQ, per germline (reference sequence). As DNA, the CDR3 is TGTGCTAGCAGCTCCGGACAGGGGGAGTACAATGAGCAGTTCTTC. It translates to CASSSGQGEYNEQFF.

The chain joins TRBV5-6 to TRBJ1-2, with 12 positions matching TRBD1. This CDR3 contains 17 residues. J gave up 5 bases and V 2 bases, and 10 bases lay outside the gene matches. Germline-derived CDR1 and CDR2 are SGHDT and YYEEEE. CDR3 region: CASSFPGQGAFGYGYTF. The DNA for the CDR3 is TGTGCCAGCAGCTTCCCGGGACAGGGGGCGTTTGGGTATGGCTACACCTTC.

This clone has just one count. Different DNA sequences within this sample yield the same CDR3. V usage is TRBV7-2 and J usage is TRBJ1-2, with D unresolved. This CDR3 has 15 amino acids. With 1 base removed from V and 6 bases from J, the gap between germline ends came to 15 bases. CDR1 and CDR2 from the germline V gene are SGHTA and FQGNSA. This CDR3 is CASSLGVGGGHGYTF. CDR3 bases: TGTGCCAGCAGCTTAGGCGTTGGAGGAGGGCATGGCTACACCTTC.

This clone was observed once. CDR3 DNA: TGTGCCAGCACTATAGAACTGGGCAATCAGCCCCAGCATTTT. Its protein is CASTIELGNQPQHF. The chain uses TRBV2 and TRBJ1-5; no reliable D call. Germline V lookup: CDR1 SNHLY, CDR2 FYNNEI. V lost 7 bases, J lost 2 bases, and 12 bases lay in between. This CDR3 has 14 amino acids.

The CDR3 region is CARMCLGQTSTDTQYF. Here the CDR3 DNA reads TGTGCCAGGATGTGTCTAGGGCAGACTAGCACAGATACGCAGTATTTT. This sequence joins TRBV25-1 and TRBJ2-3; D unclear. The V gene's germline CDR1 is MGHDK and CDR2 SYGVNS. Trimming cost V 9 bases and J 0 bases, with 19 bases left between them. The CDR3 sequence is 16 residues long.

This chain links TRBV14 with TRBJ2-7, with 9 nucleotides matching TRBD2. Germline assignment: CDR1 SGHDN and CDR2 FVKESK. V lost 4 bases to trimming and J lost 4 bases; unmatched junction nucleotides: 23. This CDR3 comprises 20 residues. CDR3 sequence: CASSLRSTGWARGREYEQYF. The CDR3 DNA reads as TGTGCCAGCAGCCTCCGGTCGACAGGATGGGCCCGCGGGAGGGAGTACGAGCAGTACTTC.

J is TRBJ2-3 and V is TRBV6-2 or TRBV6-3, with 12 bases aligning to TRBD2. The CDR3 loop spans 16 amino acids. V lost 2 bases and J lost 2; bases outside the gene matches: 2. In germline, CDR1 is MNHEY, CDR2 SVGEGT. The CDR3 nucleotides read TGTGCCAGCAGTTACGGACTAGCGGGACACACAGATACGCAGTATTTT. Protein product: CASSYGLAGHTDTQYF.

The chain recombines TRBV7-9 with TRBJ1-1, with a weak D call TRBD1 (6 bases). Looked up from germline, CDR1 is SEHNR and CDR2 is FQNEAQ (reference sequence). The germline V and J ends were trimmed by 5 bases and 1 base, with 8 bases remaining between them. This CDR3 is built from 13 residues. CDR3 bases: TGTGCCAGCAGCCAACAGGGGAACACTGAAGCTTTCTTT. Translated: CASSQQGNTEAFF.

This rearrangement joins TRBV28 to TRBJ2-3; D is uncertain. The CDR3 has 14 amino acids. Germline V gene data show CDR1 as MDHEN and CDR2 as SYDVKM. With 2 bases removed from V and 1 base from J, the gap between germline ends came to 7 bases. DNA for the CDR3: TGTGCCAGCAGTTTAGATACAGGCACAGATACGCAGTATTTT. Amino acids: CASSLDTGTDTQYF.

This rearrangement joins TRBV29-1 to TRBJ2-7; 8 bases line up with TRBD1. The germline CDR1 and CDR2 sequences are SQVTM and ANQGSEA. This CDR3 is built from 12 residues. V trimming: 7 bases; J trimming: 6 bases; junction bases outside the gene matches: 8. This chain's CDR3 is CSGGQGKGEQYF. CDR3 nucleotide sequence: TGCAGCGGTGGACAGGGAAAAGGCGAGCAGTACTTC.

The V gene is TRBV14, the J gene TRBJ2-3; D is perhaps TRBD2 (5 bases). The V gene lost 5 bases and the J gene lost 2 bases, with 14 bases spanning the gap. The CDR3 spans 15 residues. CDR1 is SGHDN, CDR2 FVKESK, per germline. The CDR3 protein is CASSDRRGLTDTQYF. The DNA of the CDR3 is TGTGCCAGCAGCGACCGACGGGGTCTCACAGATACGCAGTATTTT.

The chain joins TRBV19 to TRBJ1-2; D possibly corresponds to TRBD1 (5 bases). In germline, CDR1 is LNHDA, CDR2 SQIVND (reference sequence). The CDR3 totals 14 residues. V gave up 3 bases and J gave up 4 bases, with 12 bases separating them. This CDR3 is CASSISGDPYGYTF. DNA of the CDR3: TGTGCCAGTAGTATCTCGGGGGACCCCTATGGCTACACCTTC. The full variable domain, completed using reference TRBV19 and TRBJ1-2, is DGGITQSPKYLFRKEGQNVTLSCEQNLNHDAMYWYRQDPGQGLRLIYYSQIVNDFQKGDIAEGYSVSREKKESFPLTVTSAQKNPTAFYLCASSISGDPYGYTFGSGTRLTVV.

V is TRBV5-1 and J is TRBJ2-7; the D is unclear. The CDR3 is 13 amino acids. Trimming pared 4 bases from V and 2 bases from J, leaving 10 bases between. Per the germline V gene, CDR1 is SGHRS and CDR2 is YFSETQ. In nucleotides, the CDR3 is TGCGCCAGCAGCGACCGTCTCGCCTACGAGCAGTACTTC. Residues: CASSDRLAYEQYF.

This chain links TRBV7-7 with TRBJ2-5; D may be TRBD2 (6 bases). Trimming cost V 1 base and J 2 bases, with 11 bases left between them. This CDR3 region has 15 residues. Germline CDR1 is SSHAT and CDR2 is FNYEAQ (reference sequence). CDR3 bases: TGTGCCAGCAGCTTAGGGACTGGAGGGCAAGAGACCCAGTACTTC. As protein: CASSLGTGGQETQYF.

The genes are TRBV5-6 and TRBJ2-1; either TRBD1 or TRBD2 may supply D (5 bases each). The CDR3 totals 12 residues. The V gene lost 4 bases and the J gene lost 6 bases, with 8 bases spanning the gap. Germline V lookup: CDR1 SGHDT, CDR2 YYEEEE. The CDR3 DNA sequence: TGTGCCAGCAGCCGAGGGGCCAATGAGCAGTTCTTC. Protein sequence: CASSRGANEQFF.

The chain joins TRBV9 to TRBJ1-2; D may be TRBD1 (5 bases). The CDR3 length is 15 residues. Trimming left V 3 bases short and J 7 bases short, with 19 bases between. The V gene's germline CDR1 is SGDLS and CDR2 YYNGEE. DNA of the CDR3: TGTGCCAGCAGCGCCCGGGGCAGGACCTCCTCTGGCTACACCTTC. It codes for CASSARGRTSSGYTF. The full variable domain, in which reference TRBV9 and TRBJ1-2 provide the parts outside the CDR3, is DSGVTQTPKHLITATGQRVTLRCSPRSGDLSVYWYQQSLDQGLQFLIQYYNGEERAKGNILERFSAQQFPDLHSELNLSSLELGDSALYFCASSARGRTSSGYTFGSGTRLTVV.

This chain uses TRBV20-1 with TRBJ2-1, with D tentatively TRBD2 (6 bases). Germline loops: CDR1 DFQATT, CDR2 SNEGSKA (reference sequence). The V end lost 3 bases, the J end lost 2 bases, and 14 bases lay between the germline ends. The CDR3 runs to 15 residues. In nucleotides, the CDR3 is TGCAGTGCTAGTAGTGCACTAGCCCCCTACAATGAGCAGTTCTTC. Protein sequence: CSASSALAPYNEQFF.

CDR3 DNA: TGTGCCAGCAGCGGACCTGGGGGTAGAAACACCATATATTTT. It is translated as CASSGPGGRNTIYF. The genes are TRBV7-2 and TRBJ1-3; D is perhaps TRBD1 (5 bases). Trimming shortened V by 5 bases and J by 5 bases, and 13 bases separated the two germline ends. CDR3 length equals 14 residues. Per the germline V gene, CDR1 is SGHTA and CDR2 is FQGNSA.

The V call is TRBV19, the J call TRBJ1-2; 7 bases align to TRBD1. The CDR3 contains 16 residues. V shed 3 bases and J 4 bases; nucleotides not matched to a gene: 11. The germline gives CDR1 LNHDA, CDR2 SQIVND (reference sequence). The CDR3 region is CASSIGSTGPTYGYTF. The CDR3 DNA reads as TGTGCCAGTAGTATCGGATCGACAGGGCCTACCTATGGCTACACCTTC.

The chain carries TRBV5-4 and TRBJ2-5; D remains ambiguous. This CDR3 has 15 amino acids. V was shortened by 5 bases and J by 4 bases, with 18 bases between the two germline ends. Germline CDR1 SGHNT, CDR2 YYREEE (reference sequence). DNA for the CDR3: TGTGCCAGCAGATCAGTTAGGGCCAGAGGAGAGACCCAGTACTTC. Its translation: CASRSVRARGETQYF.

For this clone: A junction end diverges from the germline sequence, so it may reflect a read error. The chain uses TRBV28 and TRBJ1-2; 8 positions match TRBD1. Germline lookup yields CDR1 MDHEN and CDR2 SYDVKM. This CDR3 region has 13 residues. The CDR3 nucleotides are TGTGCCAGCAGCCCCCTCCCGGACAGGGCCTCCGACTTC. Amino acids: CASSPLPDRASDF.

J is TRBJ2-7 and V is TRBV28; 9 bases fit TRBD1. The V gene's germline CDR1 is MDHEN and CDR2 SYDVKM. There are 16 residues in the CDR3. J gave up 2 bases and V 7 bases, and 12 bases lay outside the gene matches. CDR3 residues: CASTSAGGQGTYEQYF. CDR3 DNA: TGTGCCAGCACCTCTGCCGGGGGACAGGGAACCTACGAGCAGTACTTC.

The gene calls are TRBV5-1 and TRBJ2-3; 11 nucleotides line up with TRBD2. After removal of 5 bases from V and 4 bases from J, the junction contained 15 bases not matched to a gene. CDR1 is SGHRS, CDR2 YFSETQ, per germline. The CDR3 is 18 amino acids. The DNA for the CDR3 is TGCGCCAGCAGGGGGTCGGGACTAGCGGTGGGCAGAGCAGATACGCAGTATTTT. Its protein product is CASRGSGLAVGRADTQYF.

J is TRBJ2-2 and V is TRBV29-1, with D tentatively TRBD1 or TRBD2 (5 bases each). The germline V and J ends were trimmed by 0 bases and 2 bases, with 16 bases remaining between them. CDR1 SQVTM and CDR2 ANQGSEA come from the germline V gene. There are 17 residues in the CDR3. The CDR3 region has the DNA TGCAGCGTTGAAGAGTGGGGGAGCGAGATTAACACCGGGGAGCTGTTTTTT. This codes for CSVEEWGSEINTGELFF.

The chain has TRBV3-1 (or the pseudogene TRBV3-2) and TRBJ2-4; no definite D call. Trimming removed 0 bases from V and 8 bases from J, with 11 bases in between. This CDR3 spans 14 amino acids. Germline CDR1 and CDR2: LGHDT and YNNKEL (reference sequence). The CDR3, as DNA: TGTGCCAGCAGCCAAGAGAACGAGGCCCACATTCAGTACTTC. It specifies CASSQENEAHIQYF.

The chain links TRBV7-2 to TRBJ1-5; no clear D gene. The CDR3 length is 16 residues. In germline, CDR1 is SGHTA, CDR2 FQGNSA. Trimming stripped 5 bases from V and 3 bases from J, with 17 bases between. CDR3 region: CASSPSPNLNNQPQHF. CDR3 in DNA: TGTGCCAGCAGCCCTAGCCCTAATCTGAACAATCAGCCCCAGCATTTT.